This is a list of T cell receptor beta chains from one sample in a study of graft-versus-host responses after intestinal transplantation. Clones were read by immunoSEQ multiplex PCR, and TCRdb kept only the in-frame ones, dropping some. The sample yields approximately 88,000 clones, roughly 90% seen once. Their antigens remain unidentified. The source was unstimulated CD4+ T cells sorted from spleen or lymph node cells, collected before intestinal transplant. These receptors originate from a human donor who received an intestinal transplant. CDR3s include the opening cysteine and the closing phenylalanine or tryptophan. D genes are given only for firm matches. A clone size is listed for some rows: how often the clone was seen (once, few, many), or a class if it is expanded.

TRBV5-4	TRBJ1-5	TRBD1	.	TGTGCCAGCAGCATAGACAGGGGTGGCAATCAGCCCCAGCATTTT	CASSIDRGGNQPQHF
TRBV25-1	TRBJ2-1	.	.	TGTGCCAGCAGTGCGGGGGTCAGCTACAATGAGCAGTTCTTC	CASSAGVSYNEQFF
TRBV5-4	TRBJ2-1	TRBD2	.	TGTGCCAGCAGCTTGGGTGCGGGGGGGGCGATTGACGAGCAGTTCTTC	CASSLGAGGAIDEQFF
TRBV19	TRBJ1-4	.	.	TGTGCCAGTAGGGGGCTGTCTGAAAAACTGTTTTTT	CASRGLSEKLFF
TRBV6-5	TRBJ2-3	TRBD2	.	TGTGCCAGCAGTCGGTTAGCGGGGGCTCAAGATACGCAGTATTTT	CASSRLAGAQDTQYF
TRBV5-5	TRBJ2-7	.	.	TGTGCCAGCAGCTTACGGGGATTAGACTACGAGCAGTACTTC	CASSLRGLDYEQYF
TRBV6-5	TRBJ2-7	TRBD1	few	TGTGCCAGCAGTTATGGACAGGGGCTCTATCAGCAGTACTTC	CASSYGQGLYQQYF
TRBV11-2	TRBJ1-3	.	.	TGTGCCAGCAGCCCGGGACAAGGAAACACCATATATTTT	CASSPGQGNTIYF
TRBV6-6	TRBJ1-5	TRBD1	.	TGTGCCAGCAGGACTCCAGGGGGCGCTGGGCAGCCCCAGCATTTT	CASRTPGGAGQPQHF
TRBV5-1	TRBJ1-1	TRBD1	.	TGCGCCAGCAGCTTGTTTGCAGGGGGACCTTTGAACACTGAAGCTTTCTTT	CASSLFAGGPLNTEAFF
TRBV18	TRBJ2-7	.	.	TGTGCCAGCTCACCAGTTGGGTTGCAGGCGAACCCCTACGAGCAGTACTTC	CASSPVGLQANPYEQYF
TRBV5-4	TRBJ2-2	TRBD2	.	TGTGCCAGCAGCTCAGTGGGGGAGGGCACCGGGGAGCTGTTTTTT	CASSSVGEGTGELFF
TRBV19	TRBJ1-6	.	.	TGTGCCAGTAGTTACGGGGTCTATAATTCACCCCTCCACTTT	CASSYGVYNSPLHF